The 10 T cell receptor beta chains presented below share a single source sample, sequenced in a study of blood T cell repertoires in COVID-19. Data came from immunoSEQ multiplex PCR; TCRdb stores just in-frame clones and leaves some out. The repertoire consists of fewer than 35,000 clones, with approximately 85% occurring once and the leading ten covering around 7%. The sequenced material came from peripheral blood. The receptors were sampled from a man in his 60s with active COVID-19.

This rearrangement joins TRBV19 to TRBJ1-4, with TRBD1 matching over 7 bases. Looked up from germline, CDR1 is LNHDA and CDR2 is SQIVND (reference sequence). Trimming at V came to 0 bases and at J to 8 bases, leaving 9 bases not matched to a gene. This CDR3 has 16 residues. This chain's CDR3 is CASSIDPWRGLEKLFF. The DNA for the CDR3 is TGTGCCAGTAGTATAGATCCGTGGAGGGGGCTGGAAAAACTGTTTTTT.

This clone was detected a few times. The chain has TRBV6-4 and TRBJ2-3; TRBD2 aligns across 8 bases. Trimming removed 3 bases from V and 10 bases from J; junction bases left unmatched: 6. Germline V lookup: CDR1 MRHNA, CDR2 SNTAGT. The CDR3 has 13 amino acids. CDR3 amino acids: CASSDFPGRAQYF. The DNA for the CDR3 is TGTGCCAGCAGTGATTTCCCCGGGAGGGCGCAGTATTTT.

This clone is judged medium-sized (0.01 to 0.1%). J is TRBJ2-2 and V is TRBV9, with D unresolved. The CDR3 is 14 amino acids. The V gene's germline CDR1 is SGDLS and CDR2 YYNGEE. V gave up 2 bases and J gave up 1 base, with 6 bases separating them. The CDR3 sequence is CASSVTVNTGELFF. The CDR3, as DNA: TGTGCCAGCAGCGTCACAGTGAACACCGGGGAGCTGTTTTTT.

CDR3 sequence (DNA): TGCGCCAGCAGCTTCCAGGGAGGGATGACTGAAGCTTTCTTT. It is translated as CASSFQGGMTEAFF. This sequence joins TRBV5-1 and TRBJ1-1, with a tentative D call TRBD1 (5 bases). This CDR3 comprises 14 residues. V lost 2 bases, J lost 5 bases, and 13 bases lay in between. Per germline, CDR1 SGHRS and CDR2 YFSETQ.

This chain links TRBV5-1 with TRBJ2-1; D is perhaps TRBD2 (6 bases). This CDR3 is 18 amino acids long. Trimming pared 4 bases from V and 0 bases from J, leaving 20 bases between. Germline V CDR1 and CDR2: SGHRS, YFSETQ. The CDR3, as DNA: TGCGCCAGCAGCAAGGGACTCGCCGCGGGTAGCTCCTACAATGAGCAGTTCTTC. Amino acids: CASSKGLAAGSSYNEQFF.

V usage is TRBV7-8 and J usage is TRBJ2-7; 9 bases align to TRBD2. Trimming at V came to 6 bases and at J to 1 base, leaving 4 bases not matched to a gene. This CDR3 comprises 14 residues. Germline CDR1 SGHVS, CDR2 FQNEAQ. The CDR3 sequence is CASRLAGGSYEQYF. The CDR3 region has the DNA TGTGCCAGCAGACTAGCGGGCGGTTCCTACGAGCAGTACTTC.

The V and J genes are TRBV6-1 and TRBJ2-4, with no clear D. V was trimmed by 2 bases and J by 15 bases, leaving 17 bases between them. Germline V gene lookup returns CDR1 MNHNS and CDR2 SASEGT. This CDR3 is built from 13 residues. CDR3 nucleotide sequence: TGTGCCAGCAGTGAACCGGAGCTGCTACGCCGGTACTTC. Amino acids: CASSEPELLRRYF.

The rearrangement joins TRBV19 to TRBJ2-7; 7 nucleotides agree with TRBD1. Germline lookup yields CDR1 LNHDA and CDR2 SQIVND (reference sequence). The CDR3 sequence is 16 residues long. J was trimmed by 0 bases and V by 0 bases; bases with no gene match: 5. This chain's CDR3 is CASSIEATGRSYEQYF. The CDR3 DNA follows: TGTGCCAGTAGTATAGAGGCGACAGGGCGCTCCTACGAGCAGTACTTC.

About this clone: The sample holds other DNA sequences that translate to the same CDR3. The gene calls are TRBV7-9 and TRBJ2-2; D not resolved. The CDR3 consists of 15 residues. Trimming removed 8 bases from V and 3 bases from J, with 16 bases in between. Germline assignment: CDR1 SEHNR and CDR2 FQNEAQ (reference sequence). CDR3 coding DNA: TGTGCCAGCCACGACGGAGCGTACCACACCGGGGAGCTGTTTTTT. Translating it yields CASHDGAYHTGELFF.

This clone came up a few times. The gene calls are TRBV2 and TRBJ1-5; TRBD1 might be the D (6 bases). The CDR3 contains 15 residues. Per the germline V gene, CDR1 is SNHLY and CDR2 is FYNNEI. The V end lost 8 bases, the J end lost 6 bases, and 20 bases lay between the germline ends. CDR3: CASGPRGEGVQPQHF. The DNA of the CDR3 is TGTGCCAGCGGGCCGAGGGGGGAGGGAGTTCAGCCCCAGCATTTT.